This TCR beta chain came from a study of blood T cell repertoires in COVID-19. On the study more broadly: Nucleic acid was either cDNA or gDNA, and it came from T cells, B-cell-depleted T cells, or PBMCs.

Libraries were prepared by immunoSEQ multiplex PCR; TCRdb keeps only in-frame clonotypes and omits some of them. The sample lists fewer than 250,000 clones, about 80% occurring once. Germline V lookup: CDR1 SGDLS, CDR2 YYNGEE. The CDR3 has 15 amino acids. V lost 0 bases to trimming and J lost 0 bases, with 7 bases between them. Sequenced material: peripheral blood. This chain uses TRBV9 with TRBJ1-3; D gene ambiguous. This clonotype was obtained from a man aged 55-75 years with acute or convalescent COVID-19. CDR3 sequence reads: CASSVGGTSGNTIYF. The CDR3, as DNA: TGTGCCAGCAGCGTAGGAGGAACCTCTGGAAACACCATATATTTT.